The entry that follows covers one T cell receptor (beta chain) sequence. What it recognizes is unknown. This sample was included in a study of CXCR3-negative and CXCR3-positive naive CD8 T cells. CDR3 length: 16 residues. Germline V gene lookup returns CDR1 LGHDT and CDR2 YNNKEL (reference sequence). A CD45RO-CCR7+CD27+CD95- profile was what naive CD8+ T cells displayed. The TRB cDNA libraries were prepared by 5' RACE with UMI labels. TCRdb reprocessed the 5' RACE reads; each CDR3 protein has one entry and no DNA is given. This repertoire includes 150,000 to 180,000 distinct CDR3 sequences. Notes on the study in general: Partial loss of CXCR3 expression followed cryopreservation; most assays used fresh PBMCs. CXCR3-positive naive cells had TRB CDR3s that were more hydrophobic than CXCR3-negative naive cells had. With respect to TRBV-TRBJ usage, naive CXCR3-negative and CXCR3-positive cells were similar; memory differed.

The source of this sequence is a human donor in good health. Some clones in this sample may be carry-over from other donors' samples. The sequenced sample was naive CXCR3+ CD8+ T cells from blood. Stated subset: CD45RO-CCR7+CD27+CD95- naive CD8+ T cells expressing CXCR3 (TNR3+). The chain joins TRBV3-1 to TRBJ2-6. CDR3 sequence reads: CASSQDAFSGANVLTF.